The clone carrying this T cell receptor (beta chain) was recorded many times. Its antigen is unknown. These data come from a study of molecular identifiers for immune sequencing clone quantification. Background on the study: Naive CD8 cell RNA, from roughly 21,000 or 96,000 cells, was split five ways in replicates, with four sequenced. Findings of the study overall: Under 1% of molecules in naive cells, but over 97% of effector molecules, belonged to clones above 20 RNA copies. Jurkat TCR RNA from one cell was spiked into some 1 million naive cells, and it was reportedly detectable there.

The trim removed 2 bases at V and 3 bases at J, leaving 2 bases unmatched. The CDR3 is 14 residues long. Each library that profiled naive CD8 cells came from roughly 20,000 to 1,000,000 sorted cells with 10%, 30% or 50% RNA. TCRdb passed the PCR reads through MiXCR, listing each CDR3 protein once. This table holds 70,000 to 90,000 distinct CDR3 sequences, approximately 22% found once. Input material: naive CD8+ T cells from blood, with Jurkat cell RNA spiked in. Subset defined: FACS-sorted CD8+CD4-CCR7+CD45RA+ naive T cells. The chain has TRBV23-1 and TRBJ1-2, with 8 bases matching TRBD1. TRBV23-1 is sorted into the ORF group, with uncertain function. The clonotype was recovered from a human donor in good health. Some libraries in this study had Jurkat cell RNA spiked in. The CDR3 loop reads CASSQAGQDYGYTF. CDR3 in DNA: TGCGCCAGCAGTCAAGCGGGACAGGACTATGGCTACACCTTC.